The source of this TCR beta chain is a study of blood T cell repertoires in COVID-19. The V end lost 6 bases, the J end lost 7 bases, and 16 bases lay between the germline ends. The CDR3 has 15 residues. Looked up from germline, CDR1 is MNHEY and CDR2 is SVGAGI. Original processing methods: Amplification of reference gene primers was used by the study to estimate nucleated cell counts. TCRdb's copy holds only in-frame clones and misses some; the assay was immunoSEQ multiplex PCR. That table gives V, J and clone size, and the DNA gave D and trimming. The sample includes over 250,000 clones, about nine tenths of them seen just once. Participants, roughly 18 to 100 years old, spanned under 30 US areas. Cohort placement rested on clinical history that participants reported themselves. Either two negative PCRs, clearance, or symptom resolution qualified Cohort 3 donors as recovered.

The chain couples TRBV6-5 to TRBJ1-6; D call uncertain. The source is a man in his fifties or sixties who had recovered from COVID-19. The sample was PBMCs or T cells enriched from blood (not recorded which). CDR3 coding DNA: TGTGCCAGCAGGAGAGGCGCGCGCAGAAATTCACCCCTCCACTTT. This encodes CASRRGARRNSPLHF.